This entry concerns a single TCR beta chain. Its antigen is still unknown. As originally analysed: Filtering was not the same, since immunoSEQ gave junction-only sequences without quality scores. The method was immunoSEQ multiplex PCR; TCRdb's version includes in-frame clones alone and lacks a portion of them. V, J and clone size were drawn from that table, and D and trimming were deduced from the DNA. The data contain 1,400,000 or so clones, around 98.5% of them seen just once; the ten biggest clones take up around 0.33%. This entry is derived from a study of shared clonotypes between healthy human individuals. Study conclusions and caveats: Memory subsets generally showed smaller estimated richness than naive subsets did.

Both subsets, CD45RA+ naive and CD45RA-negative memory, were split from the CD4+ cells. This CDR3 contains 15 residues. V was clipped by 5 bases and J by 1 base, with 13 bases between them. Germline CDR1 and CDR2: KGHSH and LQKENI. The gene calls are TRBV18 and TRBJ2-3; D possibly corresponds to TRBD1 (7 bases). The sequencing sample was made of naive CD4+ T cells sorted from blood. Stated subset: CD45RA+ positively selected. The sequence was obtained from a man aged 25 to 40 in good health. The CDR3, as DNA: TGTGCCAGCTCAGGAGGGGGCGAGGGCACAGATACGCAGTATTTT. This encodes CASSGGGEGTDTQYF. Full variable domain (missing parts from reference TRBV18 and TRBJ2-3): NAGVMQNPRHLVRRRGQEARLRCSPMKGHSHVYWYRQLPEEGLKFMVYLQKENIIDESGMPKERFSAEFPKEGPSILRIQQVVRGDSAAYFCASSGGGEGTDTQYFGPGTRLTVL.